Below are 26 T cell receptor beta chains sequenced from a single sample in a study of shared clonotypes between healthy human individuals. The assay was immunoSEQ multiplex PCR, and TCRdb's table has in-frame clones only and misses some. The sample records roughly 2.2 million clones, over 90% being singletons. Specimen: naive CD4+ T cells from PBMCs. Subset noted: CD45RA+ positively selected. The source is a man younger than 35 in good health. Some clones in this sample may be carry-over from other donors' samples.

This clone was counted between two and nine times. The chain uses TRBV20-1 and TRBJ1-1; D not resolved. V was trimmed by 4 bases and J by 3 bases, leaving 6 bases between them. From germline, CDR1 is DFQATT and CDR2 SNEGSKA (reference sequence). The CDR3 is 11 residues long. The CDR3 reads CSATRYTEAFF. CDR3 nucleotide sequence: TGCAGTGCTACCCGTTACACTGAAGCTTTCTTT.

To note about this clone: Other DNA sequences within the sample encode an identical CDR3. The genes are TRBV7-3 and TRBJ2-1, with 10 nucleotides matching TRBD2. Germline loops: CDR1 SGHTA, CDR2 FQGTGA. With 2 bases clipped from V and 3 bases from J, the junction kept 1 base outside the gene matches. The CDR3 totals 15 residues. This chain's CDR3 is CASSLLAGVYNEQFF. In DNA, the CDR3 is TGTGCCAGCAGCTTACTAGCGGGAGTCTACAATGAGCAGTTCTTC.

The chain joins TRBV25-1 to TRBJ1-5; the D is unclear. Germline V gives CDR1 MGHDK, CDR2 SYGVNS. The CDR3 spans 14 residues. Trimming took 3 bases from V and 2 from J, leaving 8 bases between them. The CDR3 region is CASSDSKGNQPQHF. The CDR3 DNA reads TGTGCCAGCAGTGACTCCAAGGGCAATCAGCCCCAGCATTTT. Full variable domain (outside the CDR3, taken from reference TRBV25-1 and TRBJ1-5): EADIYQTPRYLVIGTGKKITLECSQTMGHDKMYWYQQDPGMELHLIHYSYGVNSTEKGDLSSESTVSRIRTEHFPLTLESARPSHTSQYLCASSDSKGNQPQHFGDGTRLSIL.

Here the CDR3 DNA reads TGTGCCACCGGGCTAGCGGGAGGCAGGCAAGAGACCCAGTACTTC. Protein product: CATGLAGGRQETQYF. This chain joins TRBV2 and TRBJ2-5; 11 bases align to TRBD2. The CDR3 contains 15 residues. V shed 10 bases and J 2 bases; nucleotides not matched to a gene: 9. Germline CDR1 SNHLY, CDR2 FYNNEI. The variable domain in full, completed from reference TRBV2 and TRBJ2-5, reads EPEVTQTPSHQVTQMGQEVILRCVPISNHLYFYWYRQILGQKVEFLVSFYNNEISEKSEIFDDQFSVERPDGSNFTLKIRSTKLEDSAMYFCATGLAGGRQETQYFGPGTRLLVL.

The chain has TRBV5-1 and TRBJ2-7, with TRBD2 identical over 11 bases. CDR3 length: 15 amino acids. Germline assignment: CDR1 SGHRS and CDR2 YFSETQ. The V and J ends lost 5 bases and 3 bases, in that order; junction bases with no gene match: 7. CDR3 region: CASRPLLAGDYEQYF. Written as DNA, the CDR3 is TGCGCCAGCAGACCCCTACTAGCGGGAGACTACGAGCAGTACTTC.

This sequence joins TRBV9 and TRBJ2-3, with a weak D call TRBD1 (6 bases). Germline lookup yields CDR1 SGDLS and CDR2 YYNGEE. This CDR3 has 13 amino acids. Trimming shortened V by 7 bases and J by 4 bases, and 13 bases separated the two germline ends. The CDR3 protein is CASGRQVADTQYF. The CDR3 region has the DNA TGTGCCAGCGGACGACAGGTAGCAGATACGCAGTATTTT.

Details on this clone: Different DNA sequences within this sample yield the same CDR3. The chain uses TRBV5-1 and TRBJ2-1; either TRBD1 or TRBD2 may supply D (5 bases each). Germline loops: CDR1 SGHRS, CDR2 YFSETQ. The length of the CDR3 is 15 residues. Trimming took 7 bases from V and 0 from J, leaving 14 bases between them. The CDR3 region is CASLRGDRSYNEQFF. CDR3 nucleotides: TGCGCCAGCCTTAGGGGAGACCGCTCCTACAATGAGCAGTTCTTC.

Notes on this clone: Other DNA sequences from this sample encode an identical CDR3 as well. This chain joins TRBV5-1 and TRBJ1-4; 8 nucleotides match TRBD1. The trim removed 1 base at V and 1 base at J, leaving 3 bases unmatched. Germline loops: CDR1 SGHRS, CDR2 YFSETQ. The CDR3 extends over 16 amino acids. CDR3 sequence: CASSLQGAVTNEKLFF. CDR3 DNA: TGCGCCAGCAGCTTGCAGGGGGCGGTAACTAATGAAAAACTGTTTTTT.

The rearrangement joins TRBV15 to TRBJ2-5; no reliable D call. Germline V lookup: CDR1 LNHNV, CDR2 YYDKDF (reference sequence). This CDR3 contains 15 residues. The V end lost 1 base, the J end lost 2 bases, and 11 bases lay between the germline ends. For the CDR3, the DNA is TGTGCCACCAGCAGAGTCCCCTCAGGACAAGAGACCCAGTACTTC. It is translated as CATSRVPSGQETQYF.

CDR3 loop: CAWSVRTPNYGYTF. CDR3 coding DNA: TGTGCCTGGAGTGTAAGAACTCCTAACTATGGCTACACCTTC. The rearrangement joins TRBV30 to TRBJ1-2; D is unresolved. CDR1 GTSNPN and CDR2 SVGIG come from the germline V gene (reference sequence). Trimming pared 0 bases from V and 0 bases from J, leaving 8 bases between. The CDR3 totals 14 residues.

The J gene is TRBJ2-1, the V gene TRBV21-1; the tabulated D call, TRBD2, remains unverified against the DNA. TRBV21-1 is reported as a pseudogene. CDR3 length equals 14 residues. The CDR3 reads CASRREGQKFGQFF. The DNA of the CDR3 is TGTGCCAGCAGGCGGGAGGGCCAGAAGTTTGGGCAGTTCTTC.

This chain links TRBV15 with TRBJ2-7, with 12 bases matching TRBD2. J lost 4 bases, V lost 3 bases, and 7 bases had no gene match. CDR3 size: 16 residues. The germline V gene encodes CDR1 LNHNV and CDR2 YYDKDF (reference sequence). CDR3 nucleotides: TGTGCCACCAGCAGGAGCCTAGCGGGAGGGCGGTACGAGCAGTACTTC. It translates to CATSRSLAGGRYEQYF.

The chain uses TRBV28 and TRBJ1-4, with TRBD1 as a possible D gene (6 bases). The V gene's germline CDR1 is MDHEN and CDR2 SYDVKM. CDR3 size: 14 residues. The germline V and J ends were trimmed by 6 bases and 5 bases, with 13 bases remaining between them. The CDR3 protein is CASSLGGINEKLFF. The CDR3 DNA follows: TGTGCCAGCAGCCTAGGGGGAATCAATGAAAAACTGTTTTTT.

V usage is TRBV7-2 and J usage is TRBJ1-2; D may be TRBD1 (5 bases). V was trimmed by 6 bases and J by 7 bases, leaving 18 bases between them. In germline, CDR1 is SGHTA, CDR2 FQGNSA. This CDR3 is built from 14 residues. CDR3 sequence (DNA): TGTGCCAGCAGACGGGACTACCTTAAGGGTGGCTACACCTTC. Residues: CASRRDYLKGGYTF.

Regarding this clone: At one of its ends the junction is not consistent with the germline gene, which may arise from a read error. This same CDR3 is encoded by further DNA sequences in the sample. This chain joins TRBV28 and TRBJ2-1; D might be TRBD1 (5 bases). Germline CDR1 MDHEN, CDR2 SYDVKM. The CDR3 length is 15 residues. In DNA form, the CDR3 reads TGCGCCAGCAGTTCCAGGGTCCCATCCTACAATGAGCAGTTCTTC. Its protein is CASSSRVPSYNEQFF.

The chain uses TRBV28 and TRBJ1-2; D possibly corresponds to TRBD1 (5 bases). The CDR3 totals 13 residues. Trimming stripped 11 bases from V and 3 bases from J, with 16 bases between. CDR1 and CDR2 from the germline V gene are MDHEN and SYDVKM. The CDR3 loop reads CAATGGGYYGYTF. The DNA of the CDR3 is TGTGCCGCAACCGGGGGGGGATACTATGGCTACACCTTC.

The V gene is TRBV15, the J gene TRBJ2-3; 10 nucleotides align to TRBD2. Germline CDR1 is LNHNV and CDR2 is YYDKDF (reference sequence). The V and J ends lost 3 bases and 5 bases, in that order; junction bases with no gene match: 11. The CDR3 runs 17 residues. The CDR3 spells CATSSYVLAGEEDTQYF. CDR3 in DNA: TGTGCCACCAGCAGCTACGTCCTAGCGGGAGAAGAAGATACGCAGTATTTT.

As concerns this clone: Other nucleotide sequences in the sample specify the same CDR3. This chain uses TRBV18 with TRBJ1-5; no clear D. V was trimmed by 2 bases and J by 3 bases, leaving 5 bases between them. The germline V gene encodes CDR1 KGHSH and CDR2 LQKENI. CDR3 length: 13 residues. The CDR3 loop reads CASSPSPNQPQHF. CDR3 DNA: TGTGCCAGCTCACCATCTCCCAATCAGCCCCAGCATTTT.

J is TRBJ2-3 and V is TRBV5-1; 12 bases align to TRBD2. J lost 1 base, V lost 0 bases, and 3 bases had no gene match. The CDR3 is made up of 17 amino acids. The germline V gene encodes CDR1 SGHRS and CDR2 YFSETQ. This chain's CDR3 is CASSLVASGRGTDTQYF. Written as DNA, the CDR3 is TGCGCCAGCAGCTTGGTCGCTAGCGGGAGGGGCACAGATACGCAGTATTTT.

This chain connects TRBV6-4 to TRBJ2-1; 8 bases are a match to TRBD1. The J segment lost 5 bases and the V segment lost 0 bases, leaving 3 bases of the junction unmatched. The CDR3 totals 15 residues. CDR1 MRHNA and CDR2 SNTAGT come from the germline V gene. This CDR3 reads CASSDSATGDNEQFF. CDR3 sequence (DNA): TGTGCCAGCAGTGACTCCGCGACAGGGGACAATGAGCAGTTCTTC.

CDR3 residues: CASSLGVGDQPQHF. CDR3 bases: TGTGCCAGCAGTTTAGGGGTGGGGGATCAGCCCCAGCATTTT. The J gene is TRBJ1-5, the V gene TRBV28; D might be TRBD1 (5 bases). Germline lookup yields CDR1 MDHEN and CDR2 SYDVKM. V was trimmed by 2 bases and J by 5 bases, leaving 10 bases between them. The CDR3 length is 14 residues. Using reference TRBV28 and TRBJ1-5 for the parts outside the CDR3, the full variable domain is DVKVTQSSRYLVKRTGEKVFLECVQDMDHENMFWYRQDPGLGLRLIYFSYDVKMKEKGDIPEGYSVSREKKERFSLILESASTNQTSMYLCASSLGVGDQPQHFGDGTRLSIL.

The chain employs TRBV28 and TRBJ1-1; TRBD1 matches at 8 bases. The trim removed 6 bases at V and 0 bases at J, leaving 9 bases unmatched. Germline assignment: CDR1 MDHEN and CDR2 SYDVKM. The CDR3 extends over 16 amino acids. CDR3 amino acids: CASSHGQGGMNTEAFF. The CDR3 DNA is TGTGCCAGCAGCCACGGACAGGGTGGGATGAACACTGAAGCTTTCTTT.

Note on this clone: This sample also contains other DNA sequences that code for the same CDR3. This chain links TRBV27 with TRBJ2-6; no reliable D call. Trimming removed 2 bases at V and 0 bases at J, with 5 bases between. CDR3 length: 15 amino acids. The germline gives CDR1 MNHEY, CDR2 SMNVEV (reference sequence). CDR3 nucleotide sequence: TGTGCCAGCAGTTTAGGTATCTCTGGGGCCAACGTCCTGACTTTC. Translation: CASSLGISGANVLTF.

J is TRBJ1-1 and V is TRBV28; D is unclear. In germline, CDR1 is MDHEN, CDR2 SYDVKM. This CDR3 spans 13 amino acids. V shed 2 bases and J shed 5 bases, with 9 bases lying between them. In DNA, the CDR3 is TGTGCCAGCAGTTTACCCCAGTCTACTGAAGCTTTCTTT. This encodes CASSLPQSTEAFF.

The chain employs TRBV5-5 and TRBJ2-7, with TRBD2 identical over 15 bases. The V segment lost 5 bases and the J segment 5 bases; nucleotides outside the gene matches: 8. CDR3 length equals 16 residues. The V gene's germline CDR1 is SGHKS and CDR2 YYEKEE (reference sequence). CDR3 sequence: CASSHGLAGGMNEQYF. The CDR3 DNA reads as TGTGCCAGCAGTCACGGACTAGCGGGAGGGATGAACGAGCAGTACTTC. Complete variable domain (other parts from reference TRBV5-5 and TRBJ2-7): DAGVTQSPTHLIKTRGQQVTLRCSPISGHKSVSWYQQVLGQGPQFIFQYYEKEERGRGNFPDRFSARQFPNYSSELNVNALLLGDSALYLCASSHGLAGGMNEQYFGPGTRLTVT.

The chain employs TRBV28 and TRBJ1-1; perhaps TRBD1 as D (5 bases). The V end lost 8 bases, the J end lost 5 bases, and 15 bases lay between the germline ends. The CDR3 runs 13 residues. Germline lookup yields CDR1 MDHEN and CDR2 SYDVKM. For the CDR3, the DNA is TGTGCCAGCGGAGGCAGGGTTGAAACTGAAGCTTTCTTT. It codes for CASGGRVETEAFF.